This TCR beta chain was sequenced for a study of blood T cell repertoires in COVID-19. Study background: Spain, Italy and the United States supplied samples that represented acute and convalescent COVID-19.

Sequenced by immunoSEQ multiplex PCR; TCRdb stores in-frame clones only, minus some. The sample yields around 90,000 clones, just over 85% seen once. The V end lost 1 base, the J end lost 7 bases, and 14 bases lay between the germline ends. CDR3 length: 14 amino acids. The V gene's germline CDR1 is SGHDN and CDR2 FVKESK. J is TRBJ2-7 and V is TRBV14; weak D call: TRBD1 (5 bases). Material: peripheral blood. The receptor was derived from a man aged 50 to 59 with COVID-19, enrolled during active disease. Here the CDR3 DNA reads TGTGCCAGCAGCCAAGTGGCAGGGTGGTCTGAGCAGTACTTC. As protein: CASSQVAGWSEQYF.